This T cell receptor (beta chain) was recorded in a study of cytotoxic CD8 clonotypes in ibrutinib-treated CLL. CDR1 is SGDLS and CDR2 is YYNGEE in the germline V gene. The CDR3 loop spans 15 amino acids. Trimming left V 4 bases short and J 5 bases short, with 15 bases between. Points from the study as a whole: Samples were collected at differing times from sustained-remission and progressing patients.

TCRdb keeps only in-frame clones here, not all; method: immunoSEQ multiplex PCR. The table has 190,000 or so clones, approximately 68% seen once; the top ten hold 13%. This clone is a singleton in its sample. Antigen specificity is unknown. The source material was PBMCs, sampled after 24 months of ibrutinib treatment. This chain connects TRBV9 to TRBJ2-2, with D perhaps matching TRBD1 (6 bases). The source of this sequence is a human donor with chronic lymphocytic leukemia. Here the CDR3 DNA reads TGTGCCAGCAGCAGTAACAGGGAGCGGACCGGGGAGCTGTTTTTT. It codes for CASSSNRERTGELFF.